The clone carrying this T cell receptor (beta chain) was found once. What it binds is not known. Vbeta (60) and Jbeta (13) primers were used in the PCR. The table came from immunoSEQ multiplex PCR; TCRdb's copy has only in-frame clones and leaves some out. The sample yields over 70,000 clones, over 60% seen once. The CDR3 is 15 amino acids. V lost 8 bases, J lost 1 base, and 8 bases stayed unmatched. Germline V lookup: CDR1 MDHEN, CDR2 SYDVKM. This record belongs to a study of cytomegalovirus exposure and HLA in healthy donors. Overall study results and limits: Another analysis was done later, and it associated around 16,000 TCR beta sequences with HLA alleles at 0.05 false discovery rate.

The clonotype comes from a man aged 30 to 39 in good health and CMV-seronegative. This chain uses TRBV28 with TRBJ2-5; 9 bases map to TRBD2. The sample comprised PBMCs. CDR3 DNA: TGTGCCAGCCAACCGGGACTAGCCCTCCAAGAGACCCAGTACTTC. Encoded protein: CASQPGLALQETQYF.